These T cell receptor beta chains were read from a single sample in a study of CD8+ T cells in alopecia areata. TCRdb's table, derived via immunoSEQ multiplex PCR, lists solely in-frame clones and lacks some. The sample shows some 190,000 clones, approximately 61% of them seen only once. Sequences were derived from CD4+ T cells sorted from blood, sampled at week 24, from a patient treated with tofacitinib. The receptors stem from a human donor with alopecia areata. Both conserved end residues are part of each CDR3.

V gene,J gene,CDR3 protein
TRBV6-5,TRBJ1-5,CASSYQTVGNQPQHF
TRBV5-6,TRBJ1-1,CASSFRIAQNTEAFF
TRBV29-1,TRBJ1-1,CSVERWNTEAFF
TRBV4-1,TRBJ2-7,CASSQVTLQSYEQYF
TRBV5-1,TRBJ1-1,CASSEQNTEAFF
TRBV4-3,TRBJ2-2,CASSPNDRGFQELFF
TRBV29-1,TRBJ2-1,CSVEPDLPRGEQFF
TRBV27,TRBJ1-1,CASSSRGHRDWEGETEAFF
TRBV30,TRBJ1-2,CAWSTGGNQDGYTF
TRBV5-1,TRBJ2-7,CASSFGQGAGEQYF
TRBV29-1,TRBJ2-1,CSVGQRGSYNEQFF
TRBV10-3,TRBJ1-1,CAISSTANTEAFF
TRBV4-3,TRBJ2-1,CASSQAGSPGYEQFF
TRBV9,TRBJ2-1,CASSVDPSGGPLNEQFF
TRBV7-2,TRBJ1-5,CASSQGTTPNQPQHF
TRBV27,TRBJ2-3,CASSPQGKRPDTQYF
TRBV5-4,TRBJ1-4,CASRAGTSLDEKLFF
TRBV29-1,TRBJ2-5,CSVAQTDQETQYF
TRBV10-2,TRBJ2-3,CASSQLLTDTQYF
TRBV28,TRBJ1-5,CASLGGYSNQPQHF
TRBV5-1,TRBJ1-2,CASRETGTGGYTF
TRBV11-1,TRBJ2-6,CASSLAPTGANVLTF
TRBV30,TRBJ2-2,CASPPLTGNTGELFF
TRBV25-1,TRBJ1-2,CASSAKSYGYTF
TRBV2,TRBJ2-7,CASTPEVGRTYEQYF
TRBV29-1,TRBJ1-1,CSVGGRLNTEAFF
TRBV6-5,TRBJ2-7,CASSYSEAGEQYF
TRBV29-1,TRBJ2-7,CSVGAGTYEQYF
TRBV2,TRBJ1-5,CASSAAAGSNQPQHF
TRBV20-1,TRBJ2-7,CSAQGPYEQYF
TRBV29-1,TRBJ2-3,CSVEQMGQGADTQYF
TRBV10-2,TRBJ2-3,CASSSDTRLADTQYF
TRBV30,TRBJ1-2,CAWKQGEGSWFGYTF
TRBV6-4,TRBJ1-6,CASSESYNSPLHF
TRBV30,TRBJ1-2,CAWISGRGYGYTF
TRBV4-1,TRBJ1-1,CASRGNTEAFF
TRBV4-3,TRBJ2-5,CASSQVSSSTGETQYF
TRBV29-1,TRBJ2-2,CSVGQGNTGELFF
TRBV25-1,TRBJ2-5,CASSETQVQETQYF
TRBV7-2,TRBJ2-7,CASSTGLYEQYF
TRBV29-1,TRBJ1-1,CSVDNMNTEAFF
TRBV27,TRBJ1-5,CASRTQANQPQHF
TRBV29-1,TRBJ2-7,CSVEGRGAGTGFDEQYF
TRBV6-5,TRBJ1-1,CASSYSRHTEAFF
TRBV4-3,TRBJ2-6,CASGVQGFGTGANVLTF
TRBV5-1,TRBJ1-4,CASTLGGPNEKLFF
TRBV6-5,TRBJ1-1,CASSFSGYAFF
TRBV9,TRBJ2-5,CASSVGSGQLQYF
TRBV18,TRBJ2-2,CASSRTGELFF